The TCR beta chain described here comes from a study of T cell responses to AZD1222 COVID-19 vaccine. Study observations and caveats: With two AZD1222 doses given, Spike-specific TCR breadth and depth both rose. Nearly half of the spike-specific TCRs reportedly recognize variant regions that carry no mutations. A mostly white British donor set with more females was recruited, and clonal diversity was possibly underestimated.

V was cut by 4 bases and J by 3 bases, with 15 bases left in between. This CDR3 is 16 amino acids long. The germline V gene has CDR1 LNHDA and CDR2 SQIVND (reference sequence). Clones were sequenced by immunoSEQ multiplex PCR, and TCRdb holds only the in-frame ones, with some missing. The table lists about 160,000 clones, around 92% of them singletons. A note on this clone: The antigen is undetermined.

Specimen: peripheral blood, collected on day 0 of MenACWY control vaccination. The V and J genes are TRBV19 and TRBJ2-2; possibly TRBD2 for D (6 bases). The sequence was collected from an adult in good health. The CDR3 sequence is CASSTRGTPYTGELFF. CDR3 coding DNA: TGTGCCAGTAGTACCCGGGGGACTCCTTACACCGGGGAGCTGTTTTTT.